One sample yielded the 3 T cell receptor beta chains listed below, sequenced in a study of CD8 T cells in ankylosing spondylitis. Their recognized antigens are unknown. Notes on the study in general: Characteristic, it appeared, of ankylosing spondylitis blood was a TCR beta motif of fewer than 10 highly homologous variants.

From the 5' RACE reads, TCRdb called clonotypes with MiXCR, one entry per CDR3 protein. The table lists 650,000 to 800,000 distinct CDR3 sequences, roughly 20% of them singletons. Material: blood, either unsorted or a sorted T cell fraction (not recorded which). The receptors were gathered from a male donor with ankylosing spondylitis.

This clonotype came up once. The chain joins TRBV6-1 to TRBJ1-1; D gene uncertain. Germline V lookup: CDR1 MNHNS, CDR2 SASEGT. The CDR3 extends over 11 amino acids. V was trimmed by 6 bases and J by 8 bases, leaving 10 bases between them. CDR3 in DNA: TGTGCCAGCAGCGATTACAGCGAAGCTTTCTTT. Translated, it gives CASSDYSEAFF.

J is TRBJ2-7 and V is TRBV11-2, with D uncertain. The CDR3 loop spans 15 amino acids. Germline CDR1 and CDR2: SGHAT and FQNNGV. Trimming removed 0 bases from V and 0 bases from J, with 9 bases in between. The CDR3 protein is CASSLDRRLSYEQYF. The CDR3 DNA sequence: TGTGCCAGCAGCTTAGATAGGAGACTCTCCTACGAGCAGTACTTC.

This clonotype has just a few counts. The chain is built from TRBV20-1 and TRBJ2-5; no definite D call. The CDR3 sequence is 11 residues long. The V end lost 4 bases, the J end lost 3 bases, and 6 bases lay between the germline ends. CDR1 and CDR2 from the germline V gene are DFQATT and SNEGSKA (reference sequence). CDR3 coding DNA: TGCAGTGCTAAGGGCGAAGAGACCCAGTACTTC. Its protein is CSAKGEETQYF.